The entry that follows covers one T cell receptor (beta chain) sequence. At the DNA level, this CDR3 is encoded by other sequences in the same sample as well. This entry is derived from a study of blood T cell repertoires in COVID-19. In the study overall: Some COVID-19 samples were acute and others convalescent; all came from the United States, Italy and Spain. The cDNA or gDNA used as material had been derived from T cells, B-cell-depleted T cells, or PBMCs.

The authors' processing: Amplified reference gene primers provided the basis for estimating nucleated cell counts. The data were produced by immunoSEQ multiplex PCR, yet TCRdb's version contains in-frame clones alone and is incomplete. From that table come the V and J calls and clone size; the DNA was used to work out D and trimming. Of about 160,000 clones listed, about 92% are singletons. Seattle patients were enrolled during active infection and followed longitudinally. Germline trimming cut 5 bases from V and 5 bases from J; bases unmatched to any gene: 3. The CDR3 consists of 13 residues. Germline lookup yields CDR1 MNHEY and CDR2 SVGAGI.

This TCR was recovered from a woman aged 60-70 years with COVID-19, enrolled during active disease. The sample comprised peripheral blood. The V call is TRBV6-5, the J call TRBJ1-5, with 7 bases matching TRBD1. CDR3 in amino acids: CASSRDRDQPQHF. The CDR3 DNA sequence: TGTGCCAGCAGTCGGGACAGAGATCAGCCCCAGCATTTT.